The next 23 T cell receptor beta chains were all read from a single sample in a study of blood T cell repertoires in COVID-19. Some clones are missing from TCRdb's copy, which holds only in-frame ones; the method was immunoSEQ multiplex PCR. The data contain roughly 440,000 clones, roughly 88% of them singletons. Material for sequencing was peripheral blood. These receptors all come from a woman aged 45 to 65 with COVID-19, enrolled during active disease.

This rearrangement joins TRBV3-1 (or the pseudogene TRBV3-2) to TRBJ2-3; 11 nucleotides align to TRBD2. Per germline, CDR1 LGHDT and CDR2 YNNKEL (reference sequence). The CDR3 is 19 amino acids. Losses at the gene ends were 2 bases for V and 1 base for J; bases not matched to a gene: 11. The CDR3 DNA is TGTGCCAGCAGCCAAAGTATAGCGGGGGGGCCTTTGGGCACAGATACGCAGTATTTT. This codes for CASSQSIAGGPLGTDTQYF.

V gene TRBV11-2 combines with J gene TRBJ2-1; TRBD1 might be the D (5 bases). The germline V gene encodes CDR1 SGHAT and CDR2 FQNNGV. The CDR3 is made up of 15 amino acids. V shed 6 bases and J shed 0 bases, with 12 bases lying between them. The CDR3: CASRSGFRSYNEQFF. CDR3 nucleotide sequence: TGTGCCAGCAGATCAGGGTTCCGCTCCTACAATGAGCAGTTCTTC. Variable domain in full (rest from reference TRBV11-2 and TRBJ2-1): EAGVAQSPRYKIIEKRQSVAFWCNPISGHATLYWYQQILGQGPKLLIQFQNNGVVDDSQLPKDRFSAERLKGVDSTLKIQPAKLEDSAVYLCASRSGFRSYNEQFFGPGTRLTVL.

In its sample, this clone was seen once. The CDR3 nucleotides are TGTGCCAGCGTGATCAGGGGCCCTGGAAACACCATATATTTT. It yields the protein CASVIRGPGNTIYF. The rearrangement uses TRBV6-5 and TRBJ1-3; tentative D call: TRBD1 (6 bases). Trimming shortened V by 8 bases and J by 2 bases, and 13 bases separated the two germline ends. The CDR3 extends over 14 amino acids. CDR1 MNHEY and CDR2 SVGAGI come from the germline V gene.

This clone was picked up a small number of times. V gene TRBV4-2 combines with J gene TRBJ2-2; TRBD1 matches at 8 bases. The V gene end was trimmed by 2 bases and the J gene end by 6 bases; junction bases not matched to a gene: 5. Germline CDR1 and CDR2: LGHNA and YNFKEQ. The CDR3 covers 15 residues. The CDR3 reads CASSQRTGTSGELFF. CDR3 coding DNA: TGTGCCAGCAGCCAACGGACAGGGACGTCCGGGGAGCTGTTTTTT.

J is TRBJ1-2 and V is TRBV10-3, with no clear D. Trimming left V 10 bases short and J 7 bases short, with 10 bases between. Germline lookup yields CDR1 ENHRY and CDR2 SYGVKD. CDR3 length equals 10 residues. The CDR3 DNA is TGTGCCACCGGAGTTGGTGGCTACACCTTC. Its translation: CATGVGGYTF.

This chain uses TRBV20-1 with TRBJ1-2; D gene unclear. The CDR3 contains 8 residues. Germline CDR1 reads DFQATT; CDR2 reads SNEGSKA (reference sequence). V lost 5 bases, J lost 8 bases, and 3 bases lay in between. CDR3 sequence (DNA): TGCAGTGCTCTCGGCTACACCTTC. Its protein is CSALGYTF.

In nucleotides, the CDR3 is TGTGCCAGCAGCCCCCTGTTACTTTCCCTCTATGGCTACACCTTC. It encodes CASSPLLLSLYGYTF. The chain uses TRBV7-9 and TRBJ1-2; D gene uncertain. There are 15 residues in the CDR3. Trimming cost V 5 bases and J 4 bases, with 17 bases left between them. The germline V gene has CDR1 SEHNR and CDR2 FQNEAQ (reference sequence).

This sequence joins TRBV18 and TRBJ2-5; 7 positions match TRBD1. This CDR3 contains 17 residues. Germline V gene lookup returns CDR1 KGHSH and CDR2 LQKENI. V shed 3 bases, J shed 5 bases, and the junction held 15 bases outside the gene matches. The CDR3 nucleotides are TGTGCCAGCTCACCTCGAACCTCGATCACAGGGGAGGAGACCCAGTACTTC. Its translation: CASSPRTSITGEETQYF.

J is TRBJ2-7 and V is TRBV7-8; 10 positions match TRBD1. This CDR3 is built from 16 residues. V dropped 4 bases and J dropped 5; count of bases not matched to a gene: 11. Germline V gene data show CDR1 as SGHVS and CDR2 as FQNEAQ. The CDR3 protein is CASSSDRGRGSNEQYF. CDR3 nucleotide sequence: TGTGCCAGCAGCTCAGACAGGGGGCGCGGAAGTAACGAGCAGTACTTC.

DNA for the CDR3: TGTGCCAGCAGCTTACCAGGGAACTATGGCTACACCTTC. It encodes CASSLPGNYGYTF. V is TRBV7-3 and J is TRBJ1-2; a weak D match, TRBD1 (5 bases). Germline V gene lookup returns CDR1 SGHTA and CDR2 FQGTGA. V was trimmed by 2 bases and J by 2 bases, leaving 6 bases between them. CDR3 length: 13 residues.

The V and J genes are TRBV24-1 and TRBJ1-5, with D possibly being TRBD1 (5 bases). V lost 5 bases to trimming and J lost 5 bases, with 6 bases between them. Germline-derived CDR1 and CDR2 are KGHDR and SFDVKD. The CDR3 totals 12 residues. This CDR3 reads CATSGGDQPQHF. The CDR3 DNA sequence: TGTGCCACCAGTGGGGGGGATCAGCCCCAGCATTTT.

The rearrangement joins TRBV13 to TRBJ2-7; 8 nucleotides line up with TRBD2. The CDR3 has 16 residues. V trimming: 4 bases; J trimming: 3 bases; junction bases outside the gene matches: 11. Germline CDR1 is PRHDT and CDR2 is FYEKMQ (reference sequence). The CDR3 region is CASSSLTFTSGYEQYF. CDR3 sequence (DNA): TGTGCCAGCAGCTCACTAACCTTCACTAGCGGCTACGAGCAGTACTTC.

This clone has just one count. This chain connects TRBV19 to TRBJ1-1; D is uncertain. The CDR3 runs 13 residues. V lost 7 bases and J lost 7, with 16 bases in between. Germline V gives CDR1 LNHDA, CDR2 SQIVND (reference sequence). This CDR3 is CASTVGAISEAFF. The DNA for the CDR3 is TGTGCCAGTACGGTCGGAGCAATAAGTGAAGCTTTCTTT.

The CDR3 DNA reads as TGCGCCAGCAGCTCCATAGGGGACAGTCGGACTGAAGCTTTCTTT. Translated: CASSSIGDSRTEAFF. The chain has TRBV4-1 and TRBJ1-1; 7 bases are shared with TRBD1. The CDR3 runs 15 residues. V trimming: 5 bases; J trimming: 5 bases; junction bases outside the gene matches: 11. Germline V CDR1 and CDR2: MGHRA, YSYEKL.

Only one count was recorded for this clone. This chain uses TRBV28 with TRBJ1-5, with a possible D match to TRBD1 (5 bases). Per germline, CDR1 MDHEN and CDR2 SYDVKM. Trimming took 5 bases from V and 6 from J, leaving 17 bases between them. The CDR3 sequence is 15 residues long. In DNA, the CDR3 is TGTGCCAGCAGTAGCCCGGGAGCAGGGAGTCAGCCCCAGCATTTT. It encodes CASSSPGAGSQPQHF.

In its sample, this clone was seen once. The chain recombines TRBV24-1 with TRBJ1-4; tentatively, D is TRBD1 (6 bases). In germline, CDR1 is KGHDR, CDR2 SFDVKD. This CDR3 is built from 17 residues. Trimming took off 4 bases at V and 5 bases at J, with 19 bases between the two ends. The CDR3 loop is CATSEGGAGTENEKLFF. CDR3 DNA: TGTGCCACCAGTGAGGGGGGGGCCGGGACGGAGAATGAAAAACTGTTTTTT.

This chain joins TRBV7-8 and TRBJ1-4, with TRBD1 matching 9 bases. J was trimmed by 7 bases and V by 2 bases; bases with no gene match: 5. The CDR3 has 15 amino acids. The germline V gene has CDR1 SGHVS and CDR2 FQNEAQ. For the CDR3, the DNA is TGTGCCAGCAGCTTACGACAGGGGGAAGGTGAAAAACTGTTTTTT. Encoded protein: CASSLRQGEGEKLFF.

The genes are TRBV6-6 and TRBJ1-3; the D is unclear. Germline V gene data show CDR1 as MNHNY and CDR2 as SVGAGI (reference sequence). This CDR3 has 15 residues. The ends were cut back, 6 bases at V and 1 base at J, with 13 bases in the middle. This CDR3 reads CASSYEALSGNTIYF. For the CDR3, the DNA is TGTGCCAGCAGCTACGAGGCCTTGTCTGGAAACACCATATATTTT.

J is TRBJ2-3 and V is TRBV5-8; TRBD1 matches at 7 bases. The germline CDR1 and CDR2 sequences are SGHTS and YDEGEE. The CDR3 is 16 residues long. The V segment lost 0 bases and the J segment 2 bases; nucleotides outside the gene matches: 6. Written as DNA, the CDR3 is TGTGCCAGCAGCTTGGTACGGGACAGCTTCACAGATACGCAGTATTTT. Its translation: CASSLVRDSFTDTQYF. The complete variable domain, with remaining parts taken from reference TRBV5-8 and TRBJ2-3, reads EAGVTQSPTHLIKTRGQQATLRCSPISGHTSVYWYQQALGLGLQFLLWYDEGEERNRGNFPPRFSGRQFPNYSSELNVNALELEDSALYLCASSLVRDSFTDTQYFGPGTRLTVL.

V and J are TRBV18 and TRBJ1-2, with 7 bases that match TRBD1. Germline assignment: CDR1 KGHSH and CDR2 LQKENI. The J segment lost 5 bases and the V segment lost 2 bases, leaving 5 bases of the junction unmatched. CDR3 length: 14 amino acids. The CDR3 nucleotides are TGTGCCAGCTCACCAGACAGGGAAGGATATGGCTACACCTTC. It specifies CASSPDREGYGYTF.

This chain uses TRBV18 with TRBJ1-3; 7 bases align to TRBD1. Trimming took 5 bases from V and 4 from J; bases not matched to a gene: 14. The CDR3 consists of 17 residues. Germline CDR1 reads KGHSH; CDR2 reads LQKENI. The CDR3 DNA sequence: TGTGCCAGCTCAACATCGACAGGGATGAGCCCAGGAAACACCATATATTTT. Translating it yields CASSTSTGMSPGNTIYF. Filled out from reference TRBV18 and TRBJ1-3, the complete variable domain reads NAGVMQNPRHLVRRRGQEARLRCSPMKGHSHVYWYRQLPEEGLKFMVYLQKENIIDESGMPKERFSAEFPKEGPSILRIQQVVRGDSAAYFCASSTSTGMSPGNTIYFGEGSWLTVV.

The chain links TRBV6-5 to TRBJ2-1; D perhaps matches TRBD1 (5 bases). The V end was cut by 6 bases, the J end by 9 bases, with 12 bases between. The CDR3 runs 12 residues. CDR1 and CDR2 (germline): MNHEY, SVGAGI. CDR3 nucleotide sequence: TGTGCCAGCAGGGGGCCGCTGAGTGAGCAGTTCTTC. This gives the protein CASRGPLSEQFF.

This chain uses TRBV7-9 with TRBJ1-2; the match to TRBD1 covers 10 bases. The CDR3 runs to 14 residues. From germline, CDR1 is SEHNR and CDR2 FQNEAQ (reference sequence). V trimming: 7 bases; J trimming: 8 bases; junction bases outside the gene matches: 10. The CDR3 DNA reads TGTGCCAGCACCCCGACGGGACAGGGGACGGGCTACACCTTC. It translates to CASTPTGQGTGYTF.